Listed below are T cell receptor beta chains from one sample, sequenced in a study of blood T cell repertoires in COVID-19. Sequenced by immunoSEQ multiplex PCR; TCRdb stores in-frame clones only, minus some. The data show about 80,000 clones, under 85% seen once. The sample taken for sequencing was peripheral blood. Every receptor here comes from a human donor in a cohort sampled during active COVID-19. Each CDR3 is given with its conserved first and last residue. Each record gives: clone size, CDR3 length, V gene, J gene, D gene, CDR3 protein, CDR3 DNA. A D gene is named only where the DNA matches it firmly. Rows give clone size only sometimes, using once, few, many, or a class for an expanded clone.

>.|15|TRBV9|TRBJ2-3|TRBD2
CASSASGGALDTQYF
TGTGCCAGCAGCGCTAGCGGGGGGGCCTTAGATACGCAGTATTTT
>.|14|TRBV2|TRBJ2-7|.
CASIRDRNSYEQYF
TGTGCCAGCATAAGAGACAGGAACTCCTACGAGCAGTACTTC
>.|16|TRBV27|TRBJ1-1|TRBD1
CASSPSQGQGRTEAFF
TGTGCCAGCAGTCCGTCCCAGGGACAGGGGAGAACTGAAGCTTTCTTT
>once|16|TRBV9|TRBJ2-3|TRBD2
CASSEGASGRTDTQYF
TGTGCCAGCAGCGAGGGGGCTAGCGGGAGGACAGATACGCAGTATTTT
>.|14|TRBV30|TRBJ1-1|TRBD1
CAWSHRGPGTEAFF
TGTGCCTGGAGCCACAGGGGGCCGGGCACTGAAGCTTTCTTT
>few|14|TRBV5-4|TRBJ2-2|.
CASSLQRSTGELFF
TGTGCCAGCAGCTTGCAACGGAGCACCGGGGAGCTGTTTTTT
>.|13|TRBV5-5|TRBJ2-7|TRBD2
CASSFSGTKEQYF
TGTGCCAGCAGCTTTAGCGGGACTAAGGAGCAGTACTTC
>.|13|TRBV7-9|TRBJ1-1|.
CASSLAGVTEAFF
TGTGCCAGCAGCTTAGCCGGGGTCACTGAAGCTTTCTTT
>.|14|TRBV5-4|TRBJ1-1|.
CASSLQGANTEAFF
TGTGCCAGCAGCTTACAGGGTGCTAACACTGAAGCTTTCTTT
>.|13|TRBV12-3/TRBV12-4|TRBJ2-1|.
CASSSQVYNEQFF
TGTGCCAGCAGTTCACAAGTATACAATGAGCAGTTCTTC